One sample yielded the 6 T cell receptor beta chains listed below, sequenced in a study of blood T cell repertoires in COVID-19. Here immunoSEQ multiplex PCR was the method, and the copy in TCRdb shows in-frame clones only, minus some. Of 29,000 or so clones listed, 65% to 70% were seen once; the top ten hold less than 20%. The sample taken for sequencing was peripheral blood. The receptors here all came from a human donor in a cohort sampled during active COVID-19.

The CDR3 here is CASSPHLTSGTTGELFF. CDR3 sequence (DNA): TGTGCCAGCAGCCCCCACCTGACTAGCGGGACCACCGGGGAGCTGTTTTTT. The chain uses TRBV7-8 and TRBJ2-2; 11 bases fit TRBD2. CDR3 size: 17 residues. J lost 4 bases, V lost 5 bases, and 9 bases had no gene match. Germline CDR1 reads SGHVS; CDR2 reads FQNEAQ.

This clone was seen a few times. The chain employs TRBV19 and TRBJ2-3, with 8 bases fitting TRBD1. This CDR3 is 15 amino acids long. J gave up 4 bases and V 8 bases, and 11 bases lay outside the gene matches. Germline loops: CDR1 LNHDA, CDR2 SQIVND (reference sequence). The chain's CDR3 is CASGGRTGISDTQYF. The CDR3 nucleotides read TGTGCCAGTGGAGGACGGACAGGGATTTCAGATACGCAGTATTTT.

The rearrangement uses TRBV5-1 and TRBJ2-5; no firm D call. The germline V gene encodes CDR1 SGHRS and CDR2 YFSETQ. The CDR3 contains 14 residues. V was clipped by 4 bases and J by 2 bases, with 12 bases between them. This CDR3 is CASSRSPIQETQYF. Written as DNA, the CDR3 is TGCGCCAGCAGCCGGTCCCCGATACAAGAGACCCAGTACTTC.

This rearrangement joins TRBV11-3 to TRBJ2-1; 11 bases fit TRBD2. Trimming removed 1 base from V and 6 bases from J; junction bases left unmatched: 2. The CDR3 is 15 residues long. Per germline, CDR1 SGHNT and CDR2 YENEEA. CDR3 DNA: TGTGCCAGCAGCTTAGGACTAGCGGGGCCCAATGAGCAGTTCTTC. Its protein is CASSLGLAGPNEQFF.

The V gene is TRBV2, the J gene TRBJ2-3; possibly TRBD1 for D (6 bases). Trimming stripped 8 bases from V and 4 bases from J, with 19 bases between. CDR3 size: 15 residues. Germline lookup yields CDR1 SNHLY and CDR2 FYNNEI. CDR3 sequence: CASSYREGGADTQYF. The CDR3 bases are TGTGCCAGCTCTTACAGGGAAGGCGGCGCAGATACGCAGTATTTT.

V and J are TRBV6-5 and TRBJ1-1, with D uncertain. The CDR3 contains 12 residues. With 7 bases removed from V and 1 base from J, the gap between germline ends came to 7 bases. Germline values: CDR1 MNHEY, CDR2 SVGAGI. This CDR3 reads CASTRQNTEAFF. The CDR3 nucleotides are TGTGCCAGCACAAGACAGAACACTGAAGCTTTCTTT.